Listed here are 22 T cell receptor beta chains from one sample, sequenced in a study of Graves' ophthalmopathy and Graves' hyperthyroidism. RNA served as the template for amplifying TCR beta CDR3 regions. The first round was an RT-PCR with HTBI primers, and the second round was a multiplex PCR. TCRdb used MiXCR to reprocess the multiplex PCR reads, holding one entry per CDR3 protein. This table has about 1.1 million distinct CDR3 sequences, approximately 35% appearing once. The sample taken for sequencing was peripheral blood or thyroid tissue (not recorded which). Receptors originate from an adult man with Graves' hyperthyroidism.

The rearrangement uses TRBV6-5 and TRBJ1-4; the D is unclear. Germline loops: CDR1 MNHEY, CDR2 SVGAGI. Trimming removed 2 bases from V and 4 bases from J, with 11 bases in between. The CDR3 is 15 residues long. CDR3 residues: CASSYGLGNNEKLFF. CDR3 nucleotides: TGTGCCAGCAGTTACGGGCTAGGGAATAATGAAAAACTGTTTTTT.

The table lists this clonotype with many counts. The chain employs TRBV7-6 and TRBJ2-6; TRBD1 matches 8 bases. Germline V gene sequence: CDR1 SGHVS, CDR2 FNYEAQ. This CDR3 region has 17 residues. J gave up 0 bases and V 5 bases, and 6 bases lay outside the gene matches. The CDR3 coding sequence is TGTGCCAGCAGCCACGGACAGGGTAGCTCTGGGGCCAACGTCCTGACTTTC. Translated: CASSHGQGSSGANVLTF.

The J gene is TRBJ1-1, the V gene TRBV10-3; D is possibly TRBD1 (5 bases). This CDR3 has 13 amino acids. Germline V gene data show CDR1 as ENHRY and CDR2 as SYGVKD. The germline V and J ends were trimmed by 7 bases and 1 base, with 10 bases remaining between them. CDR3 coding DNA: TGTGCCATCACTGGAGACAGGAACACTGAAGCTTTCTTT. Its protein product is CAITGDRNTEAFF.

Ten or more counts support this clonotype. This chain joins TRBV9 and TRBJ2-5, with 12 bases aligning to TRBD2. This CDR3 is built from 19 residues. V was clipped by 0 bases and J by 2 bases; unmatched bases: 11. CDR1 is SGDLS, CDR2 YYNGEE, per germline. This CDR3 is CASSVGHGRLAGGQETQYF. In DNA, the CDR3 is TGTGCCAGCAGCGTAGGTCACGGAAGGCTAGCGGGGGGGCAAGAGACCCAGTACTTC.

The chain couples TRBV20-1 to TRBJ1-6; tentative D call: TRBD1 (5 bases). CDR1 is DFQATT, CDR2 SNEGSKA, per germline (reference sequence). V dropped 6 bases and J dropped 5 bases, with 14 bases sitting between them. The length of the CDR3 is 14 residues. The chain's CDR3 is CSANSGANNSPLHF. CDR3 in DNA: TGCAGTGCAAACTCCGGGGCCAATAATTCACCCCTCCACTTT.

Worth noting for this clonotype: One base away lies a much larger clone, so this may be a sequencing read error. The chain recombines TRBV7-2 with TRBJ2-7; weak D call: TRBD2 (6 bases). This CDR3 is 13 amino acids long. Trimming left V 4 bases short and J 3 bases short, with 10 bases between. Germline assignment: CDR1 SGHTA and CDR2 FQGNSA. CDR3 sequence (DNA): TGTGCCAGCAGCTGGGGACTGTACTACGAGCAGTACTTC. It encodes CASSWGLYYEQYF.

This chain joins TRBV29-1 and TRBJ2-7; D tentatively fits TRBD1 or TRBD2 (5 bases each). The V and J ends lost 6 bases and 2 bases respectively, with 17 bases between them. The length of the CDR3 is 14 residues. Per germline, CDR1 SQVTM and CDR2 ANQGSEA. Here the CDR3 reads CSVYSGTVAYEQYF. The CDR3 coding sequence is TGCAGCGTCTATTCCGGGACGGTGGCCTACGAGCAGTACTTC.

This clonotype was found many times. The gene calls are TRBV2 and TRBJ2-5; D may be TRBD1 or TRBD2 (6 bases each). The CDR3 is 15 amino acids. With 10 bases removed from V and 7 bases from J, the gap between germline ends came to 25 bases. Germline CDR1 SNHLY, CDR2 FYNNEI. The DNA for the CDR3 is TGTGCCATCGAGGTGGGGGGACAAGTTTACGGGACCCAGTACTTC. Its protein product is CAIEVGGQVYGTQYF.

The CDR3 is CASSLSGGQTYEQYF. The CDR3, as DNA: TGCGCCAGCAGCTTGAGCGGGGGCCAAACCTACGAGCAGTACTTC. The J gene is TRBJ2-7, the V gene TRBV5-1, with 8 bases fitting TRBD2. V trimming: 1 base; J trimming: 2 bases; junction bases outside the gene matches: 5. Germline CDR1 SGHRS, CDR2 YFSETQ. There are 15 residues in the CDR3.

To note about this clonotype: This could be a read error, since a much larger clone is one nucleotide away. The CDR3 sequence is CASSLATPEQGVNTEAFF. In DNA form, the CDR3 reads TGTGCCAGCAGCTTGGCCACACCGGAACAGGGAGTGAACACTGAAGCTTTCTTT. The chain employs TRBV7-3 and TRBJ1-1; D possibly corresponds to TRBD1 (6 bases). The V gene's germline CDR1 is SGHTA and CDR2 FQGTGA. Trimming removed 3 bases from V and 0 bases from J, with 20 bases in between. The CDR3 runs 18 residues.

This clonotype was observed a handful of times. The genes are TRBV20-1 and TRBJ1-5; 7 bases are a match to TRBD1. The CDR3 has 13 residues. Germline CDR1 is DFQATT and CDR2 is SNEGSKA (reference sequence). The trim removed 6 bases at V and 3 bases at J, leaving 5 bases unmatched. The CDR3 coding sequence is TGCAGTGCGGGGACAGTCAACAATCAGCCCCAGCATTTT. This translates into CSAGTVNNQPQHF.

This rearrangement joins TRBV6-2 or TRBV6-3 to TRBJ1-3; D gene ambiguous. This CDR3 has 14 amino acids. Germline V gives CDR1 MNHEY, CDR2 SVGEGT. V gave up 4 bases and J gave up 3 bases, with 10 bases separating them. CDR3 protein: CASSWWGDGNTIYF. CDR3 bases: TGTGCCAGCAGTTGGTGGGGAGATGGAAACACCATATATTTT.

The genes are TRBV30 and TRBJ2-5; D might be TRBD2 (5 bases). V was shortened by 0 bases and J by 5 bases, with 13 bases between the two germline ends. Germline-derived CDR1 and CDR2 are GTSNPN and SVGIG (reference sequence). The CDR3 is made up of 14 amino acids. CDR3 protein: CAWSVPPGIETQYF. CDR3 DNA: TGTGCCTGGAGTGTGCCCCCCGGGATTGAGACCCAGTACTTC. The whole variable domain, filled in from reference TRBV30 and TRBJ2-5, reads SQTIHQWPATLVQPVGSPLSLECTVEGTSNPNLYWYRQAAGRGLQLLFYSVGIGQISSEVPQNLSASRPQDRQFILSSKKLLLSDSGFYLCAWSVPPGIETQYFGPGTRLLVL.

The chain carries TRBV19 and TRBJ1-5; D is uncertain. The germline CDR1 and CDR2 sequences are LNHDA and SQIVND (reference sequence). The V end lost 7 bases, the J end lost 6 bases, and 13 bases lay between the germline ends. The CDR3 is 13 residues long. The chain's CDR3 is CASNKGLLQPQHF. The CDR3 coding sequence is TGTGCCAGTAATAAAGGTCTTCTTCAGCCCCAGCATTTT. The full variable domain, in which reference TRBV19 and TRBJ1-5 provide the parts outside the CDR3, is DGGITQSPKYLFRKEGQNVTLSCEQNLNHDAMYWYRQDPGQGLRLIYYSQIVNDFQKGDIAEGYSVSREKKESFPLTVTSAQKNPTAFYLCASNKGLLQPQHFGDGTRLSIL.

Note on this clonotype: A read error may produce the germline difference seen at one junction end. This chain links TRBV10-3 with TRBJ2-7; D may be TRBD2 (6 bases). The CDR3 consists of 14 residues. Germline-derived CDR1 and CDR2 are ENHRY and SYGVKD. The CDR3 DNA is TGTGCCAGCAGTGAACGGCGGGACGGCCTCGAGCAGTACTTC. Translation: CASSERRDGLEQYF.

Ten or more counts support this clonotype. The CDR3 coding sequence is TGTGCCAGCAGCTTAGAGTTTGGGGATTCACCCCTCCACTTT. Encoded protein: CASSLEFGDSPLHF. This sequence joins TRBV7-9 and TRBJ1-6; D uncertain. From germline, CDR1 is SEHNR and CDR2 FQNEAQ (reference sequence). V lost 1 base and J lost 8, with 9 bases in between. CDR3 length: 14 residues. Together with reference TRBV7-9 and TRBJ1-6, the CDR3 gives the full variable domain: DTGVSQNPRHKITKRGQNVTFRCDPISEHNRLYWYRQTLGQGPEFLTYFQNEAQLEKSRLLSDRFSAERPKGSFSTLEIQRTEQGDSAMYLCASSLEFGDSPLHFGNGTRLTVT.

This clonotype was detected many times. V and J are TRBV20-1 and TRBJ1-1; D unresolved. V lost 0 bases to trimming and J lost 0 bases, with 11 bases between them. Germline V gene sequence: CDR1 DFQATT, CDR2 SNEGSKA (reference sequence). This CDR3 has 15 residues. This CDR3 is CSARDPGRVNTEAFF. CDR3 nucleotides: TGCAGTGCTAGAGATCCGGGCCGAGTGAACACTGAAGCTTTCTTT.

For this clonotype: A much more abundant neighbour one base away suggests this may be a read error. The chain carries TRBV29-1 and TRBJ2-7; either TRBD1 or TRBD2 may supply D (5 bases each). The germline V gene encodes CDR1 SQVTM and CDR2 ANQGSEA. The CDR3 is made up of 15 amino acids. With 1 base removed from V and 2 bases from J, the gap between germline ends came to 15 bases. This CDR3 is CSVEAAGTTTYEQYF. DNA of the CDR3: TGCAGCGTTGAAGCAGCCGGGACGACTACCTACGAGCAGTACTTC.

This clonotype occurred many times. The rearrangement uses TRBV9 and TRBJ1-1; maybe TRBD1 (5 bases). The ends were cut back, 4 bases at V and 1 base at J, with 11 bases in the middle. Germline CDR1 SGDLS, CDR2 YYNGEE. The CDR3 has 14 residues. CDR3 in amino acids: CASSPRGGNTEAFF. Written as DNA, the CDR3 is TGTGCCAGCAGCCCAAGGGGAGGGAACACTGAAGCTTTCTTT.

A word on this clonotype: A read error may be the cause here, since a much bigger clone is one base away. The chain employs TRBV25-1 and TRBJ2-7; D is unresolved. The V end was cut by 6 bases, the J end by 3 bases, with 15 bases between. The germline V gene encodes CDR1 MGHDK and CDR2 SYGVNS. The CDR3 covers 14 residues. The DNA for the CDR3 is TGTGCCAGCAGGGGTACAAGGGTAAGCTACGAGCAGTACTTC. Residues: CASRGTRVSYEQYF.

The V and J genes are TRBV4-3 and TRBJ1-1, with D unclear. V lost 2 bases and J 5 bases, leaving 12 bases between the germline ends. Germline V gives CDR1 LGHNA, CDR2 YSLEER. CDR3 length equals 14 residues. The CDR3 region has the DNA TGCGCCAGCAGCCAAAACGGGGATCGGACTGAAGCTTTCTTT. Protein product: CASSQNGDRTEAFF.

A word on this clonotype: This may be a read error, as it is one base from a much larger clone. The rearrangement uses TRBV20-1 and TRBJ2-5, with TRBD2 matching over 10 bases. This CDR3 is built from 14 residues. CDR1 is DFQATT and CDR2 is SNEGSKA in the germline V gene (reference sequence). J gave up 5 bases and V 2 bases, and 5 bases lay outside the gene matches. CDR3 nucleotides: TGCAGTGCTAGATCTCCTAGCGGGAGTGAGACCCAGTACTTC. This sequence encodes CSARSPSGSETQYF.